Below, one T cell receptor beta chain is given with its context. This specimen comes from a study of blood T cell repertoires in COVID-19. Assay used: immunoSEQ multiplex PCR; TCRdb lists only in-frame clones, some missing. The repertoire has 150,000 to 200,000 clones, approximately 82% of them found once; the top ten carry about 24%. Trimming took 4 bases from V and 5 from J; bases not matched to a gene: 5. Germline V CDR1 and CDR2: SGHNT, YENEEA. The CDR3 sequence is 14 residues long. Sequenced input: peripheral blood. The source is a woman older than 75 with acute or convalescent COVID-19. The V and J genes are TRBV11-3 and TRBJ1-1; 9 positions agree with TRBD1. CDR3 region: CASSSGTGSTEAFF. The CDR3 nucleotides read TGTGCCAGCAGCTCCGGGACAGGGAGTACTGAAGCTTTCTTT.